This T cell receptor (beta chain) derives from a study of human T cells and chemical hapten exposure. Whole-study findings and limits: Large CDR3 similarity clusters arose significantly more often from expanded TCRs than from controls.

TCRdb reprocessed the RACE reads via MiXCR and lists one record per CDR3 protein. The data hold approximately 32,000 distinct CDR3 sequences, with approximately 5.8% observed a single time. Ten or more counts support this clonotype. Antigen specificity is unknown. Time point specified: patch test 3, about 24 weeks after DPC sensitization. Treatment of the sample: therapeutic diphenylcyclopropenone sensitization with weekly scalp DPC. The sample consisted of whole blood, taken in connection with sensitization to the hapten diphenylcyclopropenone (DPC). This TCR came from a man in his thirties or forties with alopecia areata. Some clones in this sample may be carry-over from other donors' samples.

This CDR3 reads CSARALAGGLTDTQYF. Here the CDR3 DNA reads TGCAGTGCTAGAGCTCTAGCGGGGGGGCTAACAGATACGCAGTATTTT. This chain joins TRBV20-1 and TRBJ2-3, with TRBD2 matching over 12 bases. Trimming cost V 1 base and J 3 bases; bases outside gene matches: 5. Germline loops: CDR1 DFQATT, CDR2 SNEGSKA (reference sequence). There are 16 residues in the CDR3.